This TCR beta chain originates from a study of T-cell reconstitution after alpha-beta-depleted transplantation in children (dated by TCRdb to the mid-2010s). About the study as a whole: Using TCR repertoire profiling, the study quantitatively followed how T-cell immune reconstitution unfolded in children after TCRalphabeta/CD19-depleted allogeneic hematopoietic cell transplantation. The investigation overall reported the following: The frequencies of hyperexpanded clones fell over the following months, and after one year, T-cell counts and TCRbeta diversity were mostly attributed to newly produced T cells. The apparently early alphabetaT-cell count recovery about two months after transplant was reportedly dependent on only several hundred rapidly expanded clones derived from non-depleted graft cells. The high TCRbeta diversity at day 60 in some patients was ascribed to recipient T cells and intrathymic progenitors that had survived conditioning.

The germline V gene sets CDR1 to ENHRY and CDR2 to SYGVKD. The CDR3 holds 11 amino acids from the cysteine to the phenylalanine. The retained sequence is limited to the CDR3, 33 bases, with the frame set at the first base. Trimming at the junction amounts to 4 bases on V and 7 bases on J, and the germline ends lie 5 bases apart. The library was built by means of PCR. Sequenced using an Illumina HiSeq 2500. To normalize quantification of the TCRbeta repertoire, the TCR libraries were built with molecular barcoding that relied on unique molecular identifiers. Through fastp at Q25 and MiXCR, TCRdb rebuilt clones from the public reads, retaining in-frame beta chains. CDR3 protein duplicates are merged, each entry listing the most common genes and DNA. Counted in this sample were around 580,000 distinct CDR3 sequences; over 20% of them appeared once. The top ten clonotypes cover around 36% of the sample.

The meaning of the sample's treatment or condition label: allogeneic hematopoietic cell transplantation with graft depleted of TCRalphabeta T cells and CD19 B cells. The children who served as transplant recipients had been given grafts of TCRalphabeta/CD19-depleted allogeneic hematopoietic cells. As regards this clonotype: Its specific antigen is unknown. Per-base qualities were not stored, and no clone one base away is much larger.

This receptor was obtained from a boy under three years old with Wiskott-Aldrich syndrome, due to receive a stem cell transplant. The sequences come from PBMCs, collected before TCRalphabeta/CD19-depleted stem cell transplant. This chain joins TRBV10-3 to TRBJ2-1; no confident D gene assignment can be made. The DNA is as follows: TGTGCCATCAGTGGTGATAATGAGCAGTTCTTC. Its protein reads: CAISGDNEQFF.